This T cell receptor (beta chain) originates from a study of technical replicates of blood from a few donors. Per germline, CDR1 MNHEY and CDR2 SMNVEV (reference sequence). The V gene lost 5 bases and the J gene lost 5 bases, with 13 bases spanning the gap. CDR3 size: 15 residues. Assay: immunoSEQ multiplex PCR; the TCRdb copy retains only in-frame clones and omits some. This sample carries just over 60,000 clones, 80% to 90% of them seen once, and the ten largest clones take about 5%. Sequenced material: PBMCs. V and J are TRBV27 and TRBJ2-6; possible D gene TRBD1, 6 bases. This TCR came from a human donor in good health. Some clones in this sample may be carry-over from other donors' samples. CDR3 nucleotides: TGTGCCAGCAGTGCCCACAGGGAAAGGGCCAACGTCCTGACTTTC. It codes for CASSAHRERANVLTF.